The 29 T cell receptor beta chains below come from one sample, sequenced in a study of cytomegalovirus exposure and HLA in healthy donors. PCR was performed using 60 Vbeta and 13 Jbeta primers. Sequencing was performed with immunoSEQ multiplex PCR; in TCRdb, only in-frame clones are kept and a portion is missing. The data show 150,000 to 200,000 clones, with about 85% seen just once and approximately 2.5% held by the top ten. The sequenced sample consisted of PBMCs. Source of these receptors: a young man in good health and CMV-seropositive.

The chain combines TRBV11-2 with TRBJ2-1; 8 nucleotides align to TRBD1. Germline CDR1 SGHAT, CDR2 FQNNGV. The CDR3 has 17 residues. After removal of 5 bases from V and 3 bases from J, the junction contained 12 bases not matched to a gene. The CDR3 here is CASSTGLWGQVYNEQFF. The CDR3 DNA follows: TGTGCCAGCAGCACCGGGCTGTGGGGACAGGTCTACAATGAGCAGTTCTTC. The complete variable domain, with remaining parts taken from reference TRBV11-2 and TRBJ2-1, reads EAGVAQSPRYKIIEKRQSVAFWCNPISGHATLYWYQQILGQGPKLLIQFQNNGVVDDSQLPKDRFSAERLKGVDSTLKIQPAKLEDSAVYLCASSTGLWGQVYNEQFFGPGTRLTVL.

The CDR3 sequence is CASSLRGSGNTEAFF. The CDR3 nucleotides read TGTGCCAGCAGCTTAAGGGGGTCGGGGAACACTGAAGCTTTCTTT. This chain uses TRBV9 with TRBJ1-1, with a possible D match to TRBD1 (6 bases). The V end lost 4 bases, the J end lost 1 base, and 14 bases lay between the germline ends. The CDR3 is 15 amino acids. Per the germline V gene, CDR1 is SGDLS and CDR2 is YYNGEE.

V and J are TRBV5-1 and TRBJ2-7; D might be TRBD2 (6 bases). Germline assignment: CDR1 SGHRS and CDR2 YFSETQ. The CDR3 spans 13 residues. V gave up 4 bases and J gave up 4 bases, with 12 bases separating them. The CDR3 DNA reads as TGCGCCAGCAGCACCGGACTACCGTACGAGCAGTACTTC. This gives the protein CASSTGLPYEQYF.

The chain links TRBV7-6 to TRBJ2-2; D perhaps matches TRBD1 (5 bases). V lost 5 bases, J lost 6 bases, and 10 bases lay in between. CDR1 and CDR2 from the germline V gene are SGHVS and FNYEAQ. This CDR3 has 13 residues. DNA of the CDR3: TGTGCCAGCAGCCTACAGGTTCCCGGGGAGCTGTTTTTT. It translates to CASSLQVPGELFF.

The V gene is TRBV7-9, the J gene TRBJ2-1; 8 positions agree with TRBD2. The CDR3 is 15 amino acids. Losses at the gene ends were 2 bases for V and 7 bases for J; bases not matched to a gene: 7. Germline CDR1 and CDR2: SEHNR and FQNEAQ (reference sequence). The CDR3 protein is CASSLSSGTLNEQFF. As DNA, the CDR3 is TGTGCCAGCAGCTTAAGTAGCGGGACTTTGAATGAGCAGTTCTTC.

The rearrangement links TRBV6-5 to TRBJ1-2; D might be TRBD1 (5 bases). Germline V gene lookup returns CDR1 MNHEY and CDR2 SVGAGI. Trimming removed 6 bases from V and 4 bases from J, with 15 bases in between. The CDR3 extends over 14 amino acids. The CDR3 nucleotides are TGTGCCAGCAGCAGATCCAGGGAAGCCTATGGCTACACCTTC. It yields the protein CASSRSREAYGYTF.

The CDR3 region is CASSEWDLSSYEQYV. CDR3 bases: TGTGCCAGCAGTGAATGGGACTTGAGCTCCTACGAGCAGTACGTC. This chain uses TRBV2 with TRBJ2-7; possible D gene TRBD2, 6 bases. Germline CDR1 SNHLY, CDR2 FYNNEI. The length of the CDR3 is 15 residues. Trimming left V 2 bases short and J 0 bases short, with 11 bases between.

This chain joins TRBV11-3 and TRBJ2-7, with 8 bases identical to TRBD2. Germline assignment: CDR1 SGHNT and CDR2 YENEEA. The CDR3 is 18 amino acids. V shed 3 bases, J shed 4 bases, and the junction held 17 bases outside the gene matches. CDR3 sequence (DNA): TGTGCCAGCAGCTTCCCCAAGGGCGGGGGGTTGAGTACTTACGAGCAGTACTTC. It is translated as CASSFPKGGGLSTYEQYF.

J is TRBJ2-3 and V is TRBV5-1, with 11 nucleotides matching TRBD2. The CDR3 loop spans 16 amino acids. Germline CDR1 and CDR2: SGHRS and YFSETQ. With 4 bases clipped from V and 3 bases from J, the junction kept 7 bases outside the gene matches. The CDR3 DNA follows: TGCGCCAGCAGCCTACCTCTAGCGGGAGGAACAGATACGCAGTATTTT. Protein product: CASSLPLAGGTDTQYF.

The rearrangement uses TRBV25-1 and TRBJ2-5, with D uncertain. The germline CDR1 and CDR2 sequences are MGHDK and SYGVNS. Trimming left V 10 bases short and J 5 bases short, with 17 bases between. The CDR3 consists of 13 residues. CDR3 region: CATSTESRETQYF. The CDR3 DNA sequence: TGTGCCACCTCAACAGAGAGCCGGGAGACCCAGTACTTC.

The chain uses TRBV7-9 and TRBJ2-7; D perhaps matches TRBD2 (6 bases). Germline V CDR1 and CDR2: SEHNR, FQNEAQ (reference sequence). The CDR3 has 14 residues. The DNA for the CDR3 is TGTTCCAGCAGCTTAGCGGAGGGATCCTCTCTGGTATACGTC. Its translation: CSSSLAEGSSLVYV.

This chain connects TRBV5-1 to TRBJ1-2, with 7 bases matching TRBD1. V was clipped by 2 bases and J by 4 bases; unmatched bases: 14. This CDR3 spans 17 amino acids. Germline CDR1 is SGHRS and CDR2 is YFSETQ. The CDR3 region has the DNA TGCGCCAGCAGCTTATTGGCGGCTCCGGGACAGACCTATGGCTACACCTTC. Amino acid sequence: CASSLLAAPGQTYGYTF.

This clone was seen only once. This rearrangement joins TRBV29-1 to TRBJ2-7; TRBD1 might be the D (6 bases). This CDR3 is 17 amino acids long. The ends were cut back, 6 bases at V and 0 bases at J, with 24 bases in the middle. Germline CDR1 is SQVTM and CDR2 is ANQGSEA. CDR3 coding DNA: TGCAGCGTCGCCCCTTACCCCCTTACAGGGTACTCCTACGAGCAGTACGTC. Amino acids: CSVAPYPLTGYSYEQYV.

The chain links TRBV7-2 to TRBJ1-5, with TRBD1 matching 7 bases. The CDR3 contains 14 residues. The trim removed 4 bases at V and 5 bases at J, leaving 5 bases unmatched. CDR1 and CDR2 (germline): SGHTA, FQGNSA. The CDR3 loop reads CASSSRQGYQPQHF. Written as DNA, the CDR3 is TGTGCCAGCAGCTCCCGACAGGGATATCAGCCCCAGCATTTT. Complete variable domain (other parts from reference TRBV7-2 and TRBJ1-5): GAGVSQSPSNKVTEKGKDVELRCDPISGHTALYWYRQSLGQGLEFLIYFQGNSAPDKSGLPSDRFSAERTGGSVSTLTIQRTQQEDSAVYLCASSSRQGYQPQHFGDGTRLSIL.

This chain joins TRBV11-3 and TRBJ2-3, with no clear D. This CDR3 has 14 amino acids. The germline V gene encodes CDR1 SGHNT and CDR2 YENEEA. Trimming took off 3 bases at V and 5 bases at J, with 12 bases between the two ends. For the CDR3, the DNA is TGTGCCAGCAGCTTTGGGTCGGCGGAAGATACGCAGTATTTT. Residues: CASSFGSAEDTQYF.

This clone has just a few counts. V usage is TRBV5-1 and J usage is TRBJ2-1; 13 positions agree with TRBD2. The V and J ends lost 6 bases and 7 bases, in that order; junction bases with no gene match: 1. The CDR3 is 13 amino acids. Germline values: CDR1 SGHRS, CDR2 YFSETQ. CDR3 DNA: TGCGCCAGCAAGACTAGCGGGAGGAATGAGCAGTTCTTC. This translates into CASKTSGRNEQFF.

The chain has TRBV5-1 and TRBJ1-5, with D unclear. The CDR3 runs 14 residues. Trimming took off 0 bases at V and 7 bases at J, with 11 bases between the two ends. The germline V gene has CDR1 SGHRS and CDR2 YFSETQ. The CDR3 loop reads CASSLEGGAQPQHF. In DNA form, the CDR3 reads TGCGCCAGCAGCTTGGAGGGAGGTGCACAGCCCCAGCATTTT. Together with reference TRBV5-1 and TRBJ1-5, the CDR3 gives the full variable domain: KAGVTQTPRYLIKTRGQQVTLSCSPISGHRSVSWYQQTPGQGLQFLFEYFSETQRNKGNFPGRFSGRQFSNSRSEMNVSTLELGDSALYLCASSLEGGAQPQHFGDGTRLSIL.

The rearrangement links TRBV7-2 to TRBJ2-7; weak D call: TRBD2 (5 bases). CDR3 size: 15 residues. Trimming shortened V by 0 bases and J by 6 bases, and 15 bases separated the two germline ends. Germline-derived CDR1 and CDR2 are SGHTA and FQGNSA. Written as DNA, the CDR3 is TGTGCCAGCAGCTTAGCGCTCGAGACTATCGGCGAGCAGTACTTC. Its protein is CASSLALETIGEQYF.

This chain uses TRBV20-1 with TRBJ1-3; D unresolved. The CDR3 spans 11 residues. Looked up from germline, CDR1 is DFQATT and CDR2 is SNEGSKA (reference sequence). Trimming took off 8 bases at V and 9 bases at J, with 14 bases between the two ends. CDR3 protein: CSSQNTGTIYF. In nucleotides, the CDR3 is TGCAGTTCCCAGAACACGGGCACCATATATTTT.

This chain uses TRBV20-1 with TRBJ2-5, with TRBD2 matching over 12 bases. The DNA matches TRBJ2-7 better at its end, which makes the J call doubtful. This CDR3 region has 11 residues. The germline gives CDR1 DFQATT, CDR2 SNEGSKA (reference sequence). The CDR3 loop reads CSRLAGDEQYF. CDR3 DNA sequence: TGCAGTCGACTAGCGGGAGACGAGCAGTACTTC.

This chain uses TRBV6-5 with TRBJ2-4; TRBD2 matches 7 bases. Germline V gene sequence: CDR1 MNHEY, CDR2 SVGAGI. V gave up 5 bases and J gave up 8 bases; unmatched junction bases: 6. The CDR3 spans 13 residues. The CDR3 sequence: CASSQGLVDIQYF. The CDR3 region has the DNA TGTGCCAGCAGTCAAGGACTAGTAGACATTCAGTACTTC.

The gene calls are TRBV30 and TRBJ1-5; 7 nucleotides align to TRBD1. The CDR3 consists of 15 residues. Trimming cost V 0 bases and J 3 bases; bases outside gene matches: 5. Germline assignment: CDR1 GTSNPN and CDR2 SVGIG (reference sequence). DNA of the CDR3: TGTGCCTGGAGTGTGGATGGACAGGCCAATCAGCCCCAGCATTTT. This codes for CAWSVDGQANQPQHF.

The chain links TRBV28 to TRBJ2-1, with 9 bases matching TRBD2. The CDR3 has 16 residues. V was clipped by 4 bases and J by 4 bases; unmatched bases: 8. Per the germline V gene, CDR1 is MDHEN and CDR2 is SYDVKM. The DNA for the CDR3 is TGTGCCAGCAGTTCCCCAGCTAGCGGGATTTACAATGAGCAGTTCTTC. Its protein is CASSSPASGIYNEQFF.

This clone was seen just once. This chain links TRBV6-6 with TRBJ2-7; 8 positions match TRBD1. The CDR3 is 15 amino acids. Germline V lookup: CDR1 MNHNY, CDR2 SVGAGI (reference sequence). With 4 bases clipped from V and 0 bases from J, the junction kept 5 bases outside the gene matches. The CDR3 DNA reads as TGTGCCAGCAGTTTTGGACAGGGCAGCTCCTACGAGCAGTACTTC. This sequence encodes CASSFGQGSSYEQYF.

This clone was observed once. This rearrangement joins TRBV7-2 to TRBJ1-2; D gene unclear. Germline lookup yields CDR1 SGHTA and CDR2 FQGNSA. Trimming stripped 1 base from V and 2 bases from J, with 8 bases between. CDR3 length: 14 amino acids. The CDR3 is CASSLGPENYGYTF. The CDR3 bases are TGTGCCAGCAGCTTAGGTCCAGAAAACTATGGCTACACCTTC.

This clone was observed a few times. The chain links TRBV4-3 to TRBJ2-2; TRBD2 is a possible D gene (5 bases). Trimming cost V 0 bases and J 3 bases, with 20 bases left between them. CDR3 length: 19 amino acids. CDR1 is LGHNA, CDR2 YSLEER, per germline. For the CDR3, the DNA is TGCGCCAGCAGCCAAGACAATCGGGGAAGGGTTCAGGACACCGGGGAGCTGTTTTTT. It translates to CASSQDNRGRVQDTGELFF.

V and J are TRBV18 and TRBJ2-7; a possible D gene is TRBD1 (5 bases). Germline values: CDR1 KGHSH, CDR2 LQKENI. With 2 bases removed from V and 2 bases from J, the gap between germline ends came to 13 bases. The CDR3 contains 15 residues. As DNA, the CDR3 is TGTGCCAGCTCACCAGGTTCGACAGCTACCTACGAGCAGTACTTC. Amino acid sequence: CASSPGSTATYEQYF. Full variable domain (rest looked up from reference TRBV18 and TRBJ2-7): NAGVMQNPRHLVRRRGQEARLRCSPMKGHSHVYWYRQLPEEGLKFMVYLQKENIIDESGMPKERFSAEFPKEGPSILRIQQVVRGDSAAYFCASSPGSTATYEQYFGPGTRLTVT.

The V call is TRBV18, the J call TRBJ2-1; tentative D call: TRBD2 (6 bases). This CDR3 has 13 amino acids. The V end lost 3 bases, the J end lost 4 bases, and 7 bases lay between the germline ends. Germline values: CDR1 KGHSH, CDR2 LQKENI. Written as DNA, the CDR3 is TGTGCCAGCTCACCGGGACTTTACAATGAGCAGTTCTTC. Protein sequence: CASSPGLYNEQFF.

This chain links TRBV7-9 with TRBJ2-2; a weak D match, TRBD1 (5 bases). The V end lost 5 bases, the J end lost 0 bases, and 10 bases lay between the germline ends. Germline V gene data show CDR1 as SEHNR and CDR2 as FQNEAQ (reference sequence). The CDR3 has 15 amino acids. The CDR3 DNA sequence: TGTGCCAGCAGCGCGACAGCAACGAACACCGGGGAGCTGTTTTTT. Amino acid sequence: CASSATATNTGELFF.